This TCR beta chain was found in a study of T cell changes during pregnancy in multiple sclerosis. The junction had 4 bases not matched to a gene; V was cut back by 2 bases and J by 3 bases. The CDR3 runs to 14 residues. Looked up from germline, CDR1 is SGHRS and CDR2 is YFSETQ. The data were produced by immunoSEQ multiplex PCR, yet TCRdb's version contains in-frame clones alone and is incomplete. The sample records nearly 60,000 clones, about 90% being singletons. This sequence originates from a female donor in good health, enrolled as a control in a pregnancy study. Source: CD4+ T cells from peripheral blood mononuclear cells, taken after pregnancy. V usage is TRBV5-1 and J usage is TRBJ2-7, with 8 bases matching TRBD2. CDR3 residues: CASSFRRGDYEQYF. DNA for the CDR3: TGCGCCAGCAGCTTTCGGCGGGGGGACTACGAGCAGTACTTC.